This T cell receptor (beta chain) was profiled in a study of shared clonotypes between healthy human individuals. Per the original data handling: ImmunoSEQ gave junction-only sequences without quality scores, so filtering differed. Repertoires were generated with immunoSEQ multiplex PCR, while TCRdb's copy carries only in-frame clones and drops some. That table supplies the V and J calls and clone size; D and trimming were determined from the DNA. The sample holds a few million clones, around 92% seen once. The count of this clone is one. Its specificity is not known. Findings and limits, study-wide: Although depth was large, rarefaction showed that sequencing of the sorted subsets was incomplete.

A CD45RA+ naive subset and a CD45RA-negative memory subset were split from CD4+ cells. Germline V CDR1 and CDR2: SQVTM, ANQGSEA. CDR3 size: 14 residues. V lost 4 bases to trimming and J lost 0 bases, with 12 bases between them. This sequence joins TRBV29-1 and TRBJ2-5; D is unclear. Specimen: naive CD4+ T cells from PBMCs. Subset described: CD45RA+ positively selected. This clonotype was obtained from a young man in good health. Some clones in this sample may be carry-over from other donors' samples. The CDR3 DNA is TGCAGCGTTGGTCAGCAAGGGTACCAAGAGACCCAGTACTTC. This codes for CSVGQQGYQETQYF.